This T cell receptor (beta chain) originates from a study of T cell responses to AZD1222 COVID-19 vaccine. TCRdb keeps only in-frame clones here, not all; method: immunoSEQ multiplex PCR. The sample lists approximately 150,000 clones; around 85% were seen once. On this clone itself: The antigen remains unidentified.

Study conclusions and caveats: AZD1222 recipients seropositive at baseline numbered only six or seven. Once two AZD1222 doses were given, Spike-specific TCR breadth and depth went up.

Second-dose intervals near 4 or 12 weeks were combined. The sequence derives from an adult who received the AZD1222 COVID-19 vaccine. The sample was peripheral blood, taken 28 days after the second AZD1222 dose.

The CDR3 loop reads CASSFAPSYEQYF. The CDR3 DNA reads TGTGCCAGCAGTTTTGCTCCTTCCTACGAGCAGTACTTC. This rearrangement joins TRBV27 to TRBJ2-7, with no clear D. The CDR3 extends over 13 amino acids. With 3 bases removed from V and 1 base from J, the gap between germline ends came to 7 bases. Germline CDR1 is MNHEY and CDR2 is SMNVEV (reference sequence).